The clone carrying this T cell receptor beta chain has just a few counts. Its target is unknown. CDR1 LNHNV and CDR2 YYDKDF come from the germline V gene (reference sequence). With 8 bases clipped from V and 5 bases from J, the junction kept 10 bases outside the gene matches. This CDR3 spans 14 amino acids. It was via CD45RO/CCR7/CD25/CD127/CD95/CD27 that CD4+ naive, central memory, regulatory and stem cell-like memory cells were sorted. This specimen belongs to a study of beta chain features in type 1 diabetes. General study points: Among patients with Type 1 diabetes, TCRB CDR3s were moderately but significantly shorter in every one of the four CD4+ subsets.

Every isolated RNA sample was fully reverse transcribed, so sequencing captured expressed TCRB transcripts. The repertoire was sequenced with immunoSEQ multiplex PCR; TCRdb's copy has only in-frame clones and lacks some. The table has about 170,000 clones, approximately 7.8% seen once; the top ten hold roughly 1%. The sequenced sample was central memory CD4+ T cells from blood. The receptor comes from a woman aged 40 to 55 with type 1 diabetes. The chain joins TRBV15 to TRBJ2-5; 8 bases align to TRBD2. CDR3 region: CATASGGGFETQYF. In DNA form, the CDR3 reads TGTGCCACCGCGTCCGGGGGGGGGTTTGAGACCCAGTACTTC.